This T cell receptor beta chain appears in the sequencing data of a study of cytomegalovirus exposure and HLA in healthy donors (dated by TCRdb to 2015 to 2018). About the full investigation: In an earlier analysis of 550 to 750 of the donors, 250 to 350 Gb of sequence data and roughly 100 million unique TCR beta sequences from approximately 180 million T cells were reported. On average, over 200,000 unique TCR beta nucleotide sequences were sequenced per donor among more than 350 genotyped donors of the cohort, with roughly 18% of those sequences being non-productive. Along with the approximately 650-subject first cohort, a separate validation cohort of over a hundred different subjects was used. Because of strong linkage in the cohort, roughly five DR-DQ haplotypes were treated as single units for association and clustering. Typing coverage differed by locus: A, B, C, DRB1 and DQB1 were typed in roughly 629-630 donors, DQA1 in approximately 520, DPA1 in some 600, and DPB1 in approximately 450. An early release covering 550 to 650 HLA-typed donors comprised about 300 gigabases of sequencing data and 85 million to 100 million unique TCR sequences. Among the approximately 420 genotyped donors, approximately 76% belonged to the genetic ancestry cluster associated with self-reported Caucasian donors. Rather than drawing on any new phenotypic data, the later analysis identified candidate immune exposures from TCR beta sequences and the way those sequences occurred across donors. Donor age, sex, ethnicity and CMV serostatus were compiled alongside the repertoire data. A later analysis re-examined previously published TCR beta repertoires from 610 or so donors and added high-resolution HLA genotyping to investigate patterns of TCR occurrence. High-throughput TCR immunosequencing, statistical association of individual TCRs with disease status, and machine learning were combined to predict cytomegalovirus infection status. The study aimed to test whether signatures of past pathogen exposure could be identified by cataloging public T cell receptors. Every repertoire in the discovery cohort had been generated on one and the same sequencing platform. A later genetic analysis used genome-wide SNP genotypes for 398 of the 666 donors, treating that subset as a discovery cohort. An earlier analysis of 500 to 650 of the donors applied high-throughput TCR beta sequencing to assess whether each TCR beta V gene segment acted as functional or pseudogenic. Both class I and class II loci were covered by HLA typing, at four-digit resolution. Using immunosequencing, the study profiled T cell repertoires from fewer than 850 subjects and related those repertoires to cytomegalovirus serostatus.

Library preparation was by the immunoSEQ multiplex PCR assay. A mixture of 60 forward primers for TCR Vbeta segments and 13 reverse primers for TCR Jbeta segments was used in the multiplex PCR. Amplification of the CDR3 region of rearranged TCR beta genes was performed with a multiplex PCR assay on genomic DNA. Amplified TCR beta libraries were sequenced as 87-base-pair reads on the Illumina HiSeq System. The authors' analysis ran thus. In a later analysis, tens of millions of unique TCR beta chains were counted across the 500 to 850 repertoires, and approximately 11 million of these chains were shared by at least two donors. To remove PCR and sequencing errors, raw reads were error-corrected and collapsed into unique sequences using a nearest-neighbor algorithm that merged closely related sequences. To assign V, D and J gene segments, CDR3 sequences were aligned to IMGT reference sequences. For a sequence to be retained, a match of at least six nucleotides was required to both a V gene segment and a J gene segment. Rearrangements were classified as productive when the CDR3 lacked stop codons and remained in frame with V and J, and all other rearrangements were classified as non-productive. Following IMGT convention, CDR3 was defined as the stretch from the second conserved V-encoded cysteine to the conserved J-encoded phenylalanine. Sequences without an unambiguous match to a single V gene segment were excluded from the earlier analysis of about 640 of the donors. An earlier analysis of some 610 of the donors called V segments functional above 56.7% productive rearrangements and segregating when the between-donor standard deviation exceeded 5%. A statistical classification framework was built for diagnosing cytomegalovirus status from the catalog of TCR beta chain sequences. V and J gene assignment, in a later analysis, came from comparing TCR nucleotide sequences with IMGT/GENE-DB human TR gene sequences. Using the TCRdist pipeline, a later analysis assigned CDR3 sequences along with most-parsimonious VDJ recombination scenarios. A later analysis defined each TCR beta chain by its CDR3 amino acid sequence plus V-gene family, and excluded reads lacking a unique V-gene family. To address suspected cross-contamination and a sequencing artifact, a later analysis removed approximately 600 highly shared, low-generation-probability nucleotide sequences. For each public chain, a later analysis derived a clonal expansion index from normalized ranks of inferred template counts within each repertoire. In a later analysis, generation probabilities were computed using a VDJ recombination model fitted to out-of-frame rearrangements, and the results were checked against IGoR. In a later analysis, hypergeometric tests were used to score TCR-TCR, TCR-HLA and TCR-CMV co-occurrence, with a repertoire-size bias correction applied to TCR pairs. A later analysis estimated false discovery rates by permuting HLA or CMV assignments 20 times. In a later analysis, co-occurring TCRs were grouped using DBSCAN, and TCRdist sequence similarity was added for clustering within HLA-allele-positive subsets. For co-occurrence clustering, repertoires with fewer than 30,000 or more than 120,000 public chains were excluded, along with five repertoires with anomalous nucleotide sharing. The immuneACCESS repertoire file appears here via TCRdb, limited to in-frame rearrangements. These files lack a portion of the clones; in checked studies, under half of the deficit traces to unresolved V genes, and the cause of the others is not known. V, J and clone size derive from that table, while D and trimming were established from the DNA sequence. This sample gives about 130,000 clones in total; roughly 70% of them show up just once. Together, the top ten hold about 2.2% of the sample.

This clone was observed a single time. What this receptor recognizes is not known. No per-base quality is available; no much larger clone lies one base away. The cohort consisted of 666 healthy bone marrow donors. All cohort members were sampled while nominally healthy, although unrecorded immune exposures were likely present. The donor tested CMV seropositive, placing the donor among the 310 or so seropositive members of the cohort. A peripheral blood sample was collected from each donor, and TCR beta sequencing was performed on peripheral blood mononuclear cells. Genomic DNA was extracted from the blood cell samples with the Qiagen DNeasy Blood Extraction Kit. The CDR3, cysteine through phenylalanine, is 16 amino acids long. The sequence is cut down to CDR3 DNA, 48 bases in frame from base 1. The germline V gene (reference sequence) gives CDR1 as MNHEY and CDR2 as SMNVEV. Trimmed from V: 5 bases; trimmed from J: 0 bases; junction bases lacking a gene match: 4.

Overall study outcomes, separate from this receptor: Compared with the roughly 700-donor mean, donors in an Asian-associated ancestry cluster had fewer N-insertions in productive TCRs, according to a later genetic analysis. A cluster of highly shared sequence variants was judged likely to be a technical artifact of the sequencing pipeline. The authors suggested that the approach could potentially be extended to other disease states and immunological phenotypes. In an earlier analysis of about 550 of the donors, most TCR beta V segments were observed in productive rearrangements about 87% or about 30% of the time, broadly matching IMGT annotations. In a later analysis, HLA-associated TCR beta chains were found to be more clonally expanded and to have lower generation probabilities than equally common non-associated chains. A further reported finding was that TCR beta sequences accurately predicted the HLA-A and HLA-B alleles for most subjects in the first cohort. Most CMV-associated TCR beta chains appeared to be HLA-restricted in a later analysis, and the HLA associations seemed to be driven largely by CMV exposure. An association between a missense DCLRE1C variant and V-gene and J-gene trimming of TCR beta chains was found in a later genetic analysis and replicated in an independent cohort. A later analysis associated 15,000 to 20,000 TCR beta sequences with specific HLA alleles at a false discovery rate of 0.05. In the study, about 150 TCR beta chains were listed as associated with cytomegalovirus. When HLA alleles, especially DR and DQ, strongly co-occurred, attributing TCR associations to individual alleles was difficult. Because HLA typing was missing for some donors at each locus, association tests included only the typed subset. Some IMGT-functional V segments, including TRBV6-2 and TRBV6-3, could not be distinguished by the 87-base-pair reads and were therefore excluded. A few of the identified cytomegalovirus-associated TCR beta chains were confirmed in vitro to be specific for cytomegalovirus antigens. Only TCR beta chains were sequenced in this cohort, and the absence of alpha or paired-chain data limited detectable features. Because counts were too low, some 16 rarely observed V segments, including chromosome 9 orphons, were excluded from the earlier analysis of about 500 of the donors. Linkage disequilibrium might explain the correlated functional status among segregating V segments, but an unknown experimental factor could not be ruled out. In a later analysis, several top co-occurrence clusters were reported to appear linked to parvovirus B19, influenza, CMV and Epstein-Barr virus. The classifier was reported to diagnose cytomegalovirus status with high specificity and sensitivity in both the original cohort and the validation cohort. The only immune exposure information available for the cohort was CMV serostatus. In a later analysis, TCR association rates were found to vary across HLA loci, with the most associated TCRs seen for DRB1 alleles and the fewest for HLA-C alleles. Presence/absence analyses assumed roughly uniform sequencing depth across donors, an assumption that may not hold. Most TCR sequences were seen in very few donors, while some public TCRs were found in many individuals.

The rearranged segments are TRBV27 and TRBJ2-7; 13 of the junction bases match TRBD2. Sequences were obtained from PBMCs. The TCR comes from a woman in her sixties or seventies in good health and CMV-seropositive. Here is the DNA: TGTGCCAGCAGTCCCAGGACTAGCGGGAGCTCCTACGAGCAGTACTTC. This encodes CASSPRTSGSSYEQYF.